This TCR beta chain was recorded in a study of T cell responses to AZD1222 COVID-19 vaccine. Background on the study: Analyses pooled second doses at about 4 or about 12 weeks. Notes on the study in general: Vaccine-associated CD4 TCRs spanned spike, dominant at 160-218 and 743-854. Increases in Spike-specific TCR breadth and depth were seen after two AZD1222 doses.

Details on this clone: What it binds is unknown.

V was cut by 6 bases and J by 3 bases, with 5 bases left in between. CDR1 and CDR2 from the germline V gene are MDHEN and SYDVKM. CDR3 size: 11 residues. Some clones are missing from TCRdb's copy, which holds only in-frame ones; the method was immunoSEQ multiplex PCR. The sample shows about 150,000 clones, 90% of them seen only once. This sequence was found in an adult in good health. Sequencing used peripheral blood, obtained on day 0 of AZD1222 vaccination. This chain uses TRBV28 with TRBJ1-1; D possibly corresponds to TRBD1 (5 bases). CDR3 amino acids: CASRGDTEAFF. CDR3 bases: TGTGCCAGCAGGGGGGACACTGAAGCTTTCTTT.